This T cell receptor beta chain derives from a study of blood T cells in healthy people across ages. CDR3 length: 16 residues. V was shortened by 5 bases and J by 0 bases, with 14 bases between the two germline ends. Germline V gene lookup returns CDR1 SGHDN and CDR2 FVKESK. Combining a sample-barcoded 5' primer with a J-beta primer mix, a second PCR ran for roughly 6 to 12 cycles. MiXCR, applied by TCRdb to the 5' RACE reads, yields one record per CDR3 protein. Found here are roughly 1,800,000 distinct CDR3 sequences, 49% of them singletons; the top ten hold roughly 2%. The chain couples TRBV14 to TRBJ2-1, with D possibly being TRBD2 (6 bases). This sequence was found in a woman between 40 and 55 years old in good health. Specimen: blood. Here the CDR3 reads CASSGVRGGSYNEQFF. As DNA, the CDR3 is TGTGCCAGCAGCGGCGTCCGGGGAGGCTCCTACAATGAGCAGTTCTTC.